Below, 20 T cell receptor beta chains from the same sample are listed, as sequenced in a study of blood T cell repertoires in COVID-19. The data were produced by immunoSEQ multiplex PCR, yet TCRdb's version contains in-frame clones alone and is incomplete. The sample holds under 250,000 clones, approximately 82% seen once. Material for sequencing was peripheral blood. These receptors were obtained from a human donor in a cohort sampled during active COVID-19.

The V and J genes are TRBV19 and TRBJ2-2, with a possible D match to TRBD2 (6 bases). Germline CDR1 and CDR2: LNHDA and SQIVND (reference sequence). V was pared by 1 base and J by 6 bases, with 6 bases between. The CDR3 length is 13 residues. The CDR3 is CASSIGEAGELFF. CDR3 in DNA: TGTGCCAGTAGTATAGGGGAGGCCGGGGAGCTGTTTTTT. Together with reference TRBV19 and TRBJ2-2, the CDR3 gives the full variable domain: DGGITQSPKYLFRKEGQNVTLSCEQNLNHDAMYWYRQDPGQGLRLIYYSQIVNDFQKGDIAEGYSVSREKKESFPLTVTSAQKNPTAFYLCASSIGEAGELFFGEGSRLTVL.

This clone was seen many times. This rearrangement joins TRBV29-1 to TRBJ1-1; no reliable D call. Germline V CDR1 and CDR2: SQVTM, ANQGSEA. The CDR3 consists of 12 residues. Trimming removed 6 bases at V and 0 bases at J, with 8 bases between. DNA for the CDR3: TGCAGCGTCCGAGGGTTGAACACTGAAGCTTTCTTT. This gives the protein CSVRGLNTEAFF.

This clone was counted a few times. V and J are TRBV11-1 and TRBJ2-7; no clear D. Germline-derived CDR1 and CDR2 are SGHAT and FQDESV (reference sequence). The CDR3 length is 12 residues. The ends were cut back, 4 bases at V and 1 base at J, with 5 bases in the middle. The CDR3 DNA reads as TGTGCCAGCAGCTCCGAGTCCTACGAGCAGTACTTC. Protein product: CASSSESYEQYF.

The V gene is TRBV28, the J gene TRBJ2-3; 9 nucleotides agree with TRBD1. Trimming took 4 bases from V and 6 from J; bases not matched to a gene: 11. CDR1 and CDR2 (germline): MDHEN, SYDVKM. The CDR3 has 16 residues. CDR3 sequence reads: CASSSPGQGHRDTQYF. For the CDR3, the DNA is TGTGCCAGCAGTTCCCCGGGACAGGGTCATAGGGATACGCAGTATTTT.

V usage is TRBV19 and J usage is TRBJ1-2; D uncertain. The germline V gene encodes CDR1 LNHDA and CDR2 SQIVND (reference sequence). The ends were cut back, 2 bases at V and 2 bases at J, with 9 bases in the middle. This CDR3 has 14 residues. The CDR3 loop is CASSIRPENYGYTF. CDR3 nucleotides: TGTGCCAGTAGTATAAGGCCGGAGAACTATGGCTACACCTTC.

The V gene is TRBV5-1, the J gene TRBJ2-4; D is unclear. This CDR3 region has 13 residues. Germline assignment: CDR1 SGHRS and CDR2 YFSETQ. V was shortened by 2 bases and J by 3 bases, with 6 bases between the two germline ends. CDR3 DNA sequence: TGCGCCAGCAGCTTCTACAGCAAAAACATTCAGTACTTC. It translates to CASSFYSKNIQYF.

The rearrangement links TRBV11-2 to TRBJ2-1; D is possibly TRBD1 (5 bases). The germline gives CDR1 SGHAT, CDR2 FQNNGV. The CDR3 contains 15 residues. Trimming removed 4 bases from V and 1 base from J, with 11 bases in between. In DNA, the CDR3 is TGTGCCAGCAGCTCAATCAGGGCATCCTACAATGAGCAGTTCTTC. Translated, it gives CASSSIRASYNEQFF.

This clone has more than one count but fewer than ten. The chain couples TRBV15 to TRBJ2-3; TRBD1 aligns across 8 bases. The CDR3 is 15 amino acids. The trim removed 0 bases at V and 4 bases at J, leaving 3 bases unmatched. CDR1 LNHNV and CDR2 YYDKDF come from the germline V gene (reference sequence). The CDR3 reads CATSRDTGGPDTQYF. CDR3 sequence (DNA): TGTGCCACCAGCAGAGACACAGGGGGACCAGATACGCAGTATTTT.

The rearrangement uses TRBV6-6 and TRBJ2-7, with 7 nucleotides matching TRBD1. This CDR3 is built from 13 residues. V shed 6 bases, J shed 6 bases, and the junction held 8 bases outside the gene matches. Germline-derived CDR1 and CDR2 are MNHNY and SVGAGI (reference sequence). Here the CDR3 reads CASSSRQGGEQYF. The DNA of the CDR3 is TGTGCCAGCAGCTCCCGACAGGGCGGCGAGCAGTACTTC.

This clone was detected a few times. A junction boundary mismatches the germline segment, possibly from a read error. The J gene is TRBJ2-1, the V gene TRBV6-2 or TRBV6-3; TRBD2 matches 11 bases. Germline V gives CDR1 MNHEY, CDR2 SVGEGT. This CDR3 region has 16 residues. The CDR3 sequence is CASSPLAGGSHNEQFF. CDR3 coding DNA: TGTGCCAGCAGCCCCCTAGCGGGAGGCTCCCACAATGAGCAGTTCTTC.

The chain combines TRBV7-6 with TRBJ2-7; D remains ambiguous. This CDR3 contains 14 residues. V gave up 1 base and J gave up 0 bases, with 7 bases separating them. Germline CDR1 reads SGHVS; CDR2 reads FNYEAQ. The CDR3 sequence is CASSLESSSYEQYF. DNA of the CDR3: TGTGCCAGCAGCTTAGAGTCTAGCTCCTACGAGCAGTACTTC.

This CDR3 reads CASSQQQLLYGYTF. The CDR3 DNA follows: TGCGCCAGCAGCCAACAACAGCTACTCTATGGCTACACCTTC. The gene calls are TRBV4-1 and TRBJ1-2; no clear D. Germline assignment: CDR1 MGHRA and CDR2 YSYEKL. The V gene lost 2 bases and the J gene lost 4 bases, with 11 bases spanning the gap. There are 14 residues in the CDR3.

The rearrangement links TRBV5-1 to TRBJ1-6; 7 bases match TRBD1. J lost 7 bases, V lost 3 bases, and 7 bases had no gene match. Germline V CDR1 and CDR2: SGHRS, YFSETQ. The CDR3 sequence is 15 residues long. The CDR3 spells CASSWIPGQNSPLHF. Here the CDR3 DNA reads TGCGCCAGCAGCTGGATACCGGGACAGAATTCACCCCTCCACTTT.

The V and J genes are TRBV5-6 and TRBJ2-2; D gene ambiguous. Germline values: CDR1 SGHDT, CDR2 YYEEEE. The CDR3 length is 19 residues. V gave up 0 bases and J gave up 3 bases, with 21 bases separating them. The CDR3 sequence: CASSLVLSLPGPDTGELFF. CDR3 coding DNA: TGTGCCAGCAGCTTGGTCCTTTCTCTTCCGGGTCCTGACACCGGGGAGCTGTTTTTT.

This chain links TRBV6-6 with TRBJ1-6, with D maybe TRBD1 (5 bases). Trimming stripped 9 bases from V and 8 bases from J, with 14 bases between. CDR1 and CDR2 (germline): MNHNY, SVGAGI (reference sequence). This CDR3 spans 13 amino acids. CDR3 sequence (DNA): TGTGCCAGTACCGGGCAGGGTCATTCACCCCTCCACTTT. Protein product: CASTGQGHSPLHF.

This chain links TRBV2 with TRBJ2-1, with 9 bases aligning to TRBD2. After removal of 4 bases from V and 0 bases from J, the junction contained 1 base not matched to a gene. The CDR3 is 15 amino acids. Germline V CDR1 and CDR2: SNHLY, FYNNEI. The CDR3 loop is CASSVSGSSYNEQFF. The CDR3 nucleotides read TGTGCCAGCAGTGTTAGCGGGAGCTCCTACAATGAGCAGTTCTTC.

This clone appeared once. The genes are TRBV15 and TRBJ2-3, with 8 bases identical to TRBD1. Looked up from germline, CDR1 is LNHNV and CDR2 is YYDKDF (reference sequence). J lost 6 bases, V lost 2 bases, and 4 bases had no gene match. CDR3 length equals 14 residues. CDR3 nucleotides: TGTGCCACCAGCAGAACAGGGGGTGTGGATACGCAGTATTTT. Translated: CATSRTGGVDTQYF.

The genes are TRBV30 and TRBJ1-4; no definite D call. The CDR3 is made up of 11 amino acids. Germline CDR1 and CDR2: GTSNPN and SVGIG (reference sequence). V was cut by 4 bases and J by 7 bases, with 7 bases left in between. The CDR3 sequence is CAWTSSEKLFF. In nucleotides, the CDR3 is TGTGCCTGGACCAGTTCTGAAAAACTGTTTTTT.

J is TRBJ2-3 and V is TRBV2; 12 positions match TRBD2. This CDR3 is 17 amino acids long. Trimming removed 6 bases from V and 0 bases from J; junction bases left unmatched: 7. Germline V gene sequence: CDR1 SNHLY, CDR2 FYNNEI. The CDR3, as DNA: TGTGCCAGCAGGCGGTCTAGCGGGAGGGAGAGCACAGATACGCAGTATTTT. Residues: CASRRSSGRESTDTQYF.

This clone was seen just once. For the CDR3, the DNA is TGCGCCAGCAGCCAAGTAGCGGGGGCACGGAGCAATCAGCCCCAGCATTTT. Translated, it gives CASSQVAGARSNQPQHF. The chain uses TRBV4-1 and TRBJ1-5; possibly TRBD1 for D (6 bases). V was trimmed by 1 base and J by 1 base, leaving 14 bases between them. Germline-derived CDR1 and CDR2 are MGHRA and YSYEKL. The CDR3 contains 17 residues.